The rows below give T cell receptor beta chains drawn from one sample of a study of cytomegalovirus exposure and HLA in healthy donors. Profiling relied on immunoSEQ multiplex PCR, and the TCRdb table lists in-frame clones only, not all of them. This sample has around 170,000 clones, with roughly 82% found just once. The sample consisted of PBMCs. Receptor source: a woman aged 45-65 years in good health and CMV-seronegative. Both conserved end residues are part of each CDR3. A D gene is named only where the DNA matches it firmly. Clone size is given for some rows only: seen once, a few or many times, or a class if the clone is expanded.

j_call,d_call,clone_size,v_call,cdr3_aa,cdr3_nt
TRBJ1-1,.,.,TRBV10-3,CAIGGGGLSEAFF,TGTGCCATCGGCGGCGGGGGGCTTTCTGAAGCTTTCTTT
TRBJ1-4,.,.,TRBV30,CAWSTNYNEKLFF,TGTGCCTGGAGCACGAACTATAATGAAAAACTGTTTTTT
TRBJ1-2,.,.,TRBV6-1,CASSEATSRVSYGYTF,TGTGCCAGCAGTGAAGCGACCTCCAGGGTTAGCTATGGCTACACCTTC
TRBJ1-2,.,.,TRBV28,CATLWNYGYTF,TGTGCCACCCTATGGAACTATGGCTACACCTTC
TRBJ2-6,.,.,TRBV21-1,CASSKRECGSSGANVLTF,TGTGCCAGCAGCAAGAGGGAATGTGGGAGCTCTGGGGCCAACGTCCTGACTTTC
TRBJ2-2,.,.,TRBV9,CASNRQENTGELFF,TGTGCTAGCAACCGACAAGAGAACACCGGGGAGCTGTTTTTT
TRBJ2-5,.,.,TRBV30,CAWRDALRGQETQYF,TGTGCCTGGAGGGATGCTTTACGGGGGCAAGAGACCCAGTACTTC
TRBJ1-6,.,.,TRBV2,CASSLDSPNSPLHF,TGTGCCAGCAGTCTGGACAGTCCCAATTCACCCCTCCACTTT
TRBJ2-4,.,.,TRBV28,CASSLGAAAKNIQYF,TGTGCCAGCAGTTTAGGAGCGGCGGCCAAAAACATTCAGTACTTC
TRBJ1-1,TRBD1,.,TRBV28,CASSLGGTVSEAFF,TGTGCCAGCAGTTTAGGGGGGACAGTATCTGAAGCTTTCTTT
TRBJ2-2,TRBD1,.,TRBV18,CASSPQAGGSTGELFF,TGTGCCAGCTCACCACAGGCAGGGGGCAGCACCGGGGAGCTGTTTTTT
TRBJ2-7,.,.,TRBV5-1,CASSLSLSSYEQYF,TGCGCCAGCAGCTTGAGCTTGAGCTCCTACGAGCAGTACTTC
TRBJ1-2,TRBD1,.,TRBV25-1,CATSGTGYQSYGYTF,TGTGCCACCTCTGGGACAGGGTACCAAAGCTATGGCTACACCTTC
TRBJ1-3,.,.,TRBV28,CASSSRSRNTIYF,TGTGCCAGCAGTTCTCGGTCCCGAAACACCATATATTTT
TRBJ2-3,.,.,TRBV4-3,CASSQAHRRTTDTQYF,TGCGCCAGCAGCCAAGCCCACAGGAGAACTACTGATACGCAGTATTTT
TRBJ2-7,TRBD2,.,TRBV9,CASSVGGGGANYEQYF,TGTGCCAGCAGCGTAGGAGGCGGGGGGGCTAACTACGAGCAGTACTTC
TRBJ1-2,.,few,TRBV5-4,CASSPPYPGGTYGYTF,TGTGCCAGCAGCCCCCCGTACCCCGGGGGGACATATGGCTACACCTTC
TRBJ1-2,.,.,TRBV29-1,CSVGLGAHYGYTF,TGCAGCGTTGGTCTGGGGGCCCATTATGGCTACACCTTC
TRBJ1-4,.,once,TRBV10-3,CAISAGVTSNEKLFF,TGTGCCATCAGTGCAGGGGTGACATCTAATGAAAAACTGTTTTTT
TRBJ2-6,TRBD1,.,TRBV28,CASRSRDRASGGANVLTF,TGTGCCAGCAGGAGCCGGGACAGGGCCTCGGGGGGGGCCAACGTCCTGACTTTC
TRBJ2-3,.,.,TRBV9,CASSKTAGSEDTQYF,TGTGCCAGCAGCAAAACCGCAGGGTCTGAAGATACGCAGTATTTT
TRBJ2-5,.,.,TRBV23-1,CARIRETQYF,TGCGCGAGGATTCGAGAGACCCAGTACTTC
TRBJ1-2,.,.,TRBV7-8,CASSLSEGHLGYGYTF,TGTGCCAGCAGCTTATCCGAGGGCCACCTAGGCTATGGCTACACCTTC
TRBJ2-5,.,.,TRBV2,CASSEGRETQYF,TGTGCCAGCAGTGAAGGTCGGGAGACCCAGTACTTC
TRBJ2-1,TRBD2,.,TRBV7-6,CASSLVAAGGRNEQFF,TGTGCCAGCAGCTTAGTCGCGGCGGGGGGGCGCAATGAGCAGTTCTTC
TRBJ2-4,.,.,TRBV28,CASSSRHLAKNIQYF,TGTGCCAGCAGTTCCAGGCATCTAGCCAAAAACATTCAGTACTTC
TRBJ2-7,TRBD1,once,TRBV6-1,CASRQGWYEQYF,TGTGCCAGCCGACAGGGGTGGTACGAGCAGTACTTC
TRBJ1-5,.,.,TRBV10-3,CAIRSQGNQPQHF,TGTGCCATCAGGAGCCAGGGCAATCAGCCCCAGCATTTT
TRBJ2-5,TRBD1,.,TRBV28,CASSANRQGHKTQYF,TGTGCCAGCAGTGCGAATCGACAGGGTCATAAGACCCAGTACTTC
TRBJ1-3,TRBD1,.,TRBV5-1,CASNPGTGLGNTIYF,TGCGCCAGCAACCCCGGGACAGGGCTCGGAAACACCATATATTTT